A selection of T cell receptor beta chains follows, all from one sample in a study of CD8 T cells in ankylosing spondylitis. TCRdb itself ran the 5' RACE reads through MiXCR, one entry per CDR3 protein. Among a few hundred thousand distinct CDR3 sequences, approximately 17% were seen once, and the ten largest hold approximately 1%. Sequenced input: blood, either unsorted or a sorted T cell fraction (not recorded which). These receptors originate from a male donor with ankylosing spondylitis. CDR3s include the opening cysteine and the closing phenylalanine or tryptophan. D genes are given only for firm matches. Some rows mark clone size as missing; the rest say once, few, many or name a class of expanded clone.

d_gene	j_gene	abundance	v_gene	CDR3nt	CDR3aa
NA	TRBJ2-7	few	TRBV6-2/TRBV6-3	TGTGCCAGCACCCGGGGGTCCTACGAGCAGTACTTC	CASTRGSYEQYF
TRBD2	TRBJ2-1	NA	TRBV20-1	TGCAGTGCTAGGTCGGTCAGGGCGGGAGTAACCTACAATGAGCAGTTCTTC	CSARSVRAGVTYNEQFF
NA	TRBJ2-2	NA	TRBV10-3	TGTGCCATCAGTGAGTCGTTGGGGGCACGGCTGTTTTTT	CAISESLGARLFF
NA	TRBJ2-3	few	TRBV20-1	TGCAGTGCAAATAGCGGACGCACAGATACGCAGTATTTT	CSANSGRTDTQYF
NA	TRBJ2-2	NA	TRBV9	TGTGCCAGCAGCGTAGAAGGGGTTCGTGGCACCGGGGAGCTGTTTTTT	CASSVEGVRGTGELFF
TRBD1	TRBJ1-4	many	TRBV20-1	TGCAGTGCTCCCGGGACAGACAATGAAAAACTGTTTTTT	CSAPGTDNEKLFF
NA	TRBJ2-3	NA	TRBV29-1	TGCAGCGCCCGAGGACAGAACACAGATACGCAGTATTTT	CSARGQNTDTQYF
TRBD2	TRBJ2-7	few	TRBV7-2	TGTGCCAGCAGCTCCCAACTAGCGGGGTTCGAGCAGTACTTC	CASSSQLAGFEQYF
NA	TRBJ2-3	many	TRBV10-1	TGCGCCAGCAGCGAGACTAGCACAGATACGCAGTATTTT	CASSETSTDTQYF
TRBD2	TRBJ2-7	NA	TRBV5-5	TGTGCCAGCAGCTTGCTGCGGGAGCCCTACGAGCAGTACTTC	CASSLLREPYEQYF
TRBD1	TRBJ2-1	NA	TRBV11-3	TGTGCCAGCAGCTTTTACCGGGACAGGGCGTTCTTC	CASSFYRDRAFF
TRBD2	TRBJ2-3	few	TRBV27	TGTGCCAGCAGTTTACACACTAGCGGGGTGCGCCCAGATACGCAGTATTTT	CASSLHTSGVRPDTQYF
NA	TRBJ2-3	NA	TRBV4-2	TGTGCCAGCAGCCAAAACCTCGGGTCCGGTTCACTCAGCACAGATACGCAGTATTTT	CASSQNLGSGSLSTDTQYF
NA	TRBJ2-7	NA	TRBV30	TGTGCCTGGAGTAGCATTTACTACGAGCAGTACTTC	CAWSSIYYEQYF
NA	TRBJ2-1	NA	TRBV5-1	TGCGCCAGCAGCTGGGGGTTACAGGGGGGGTACAATGAGCAGTTCTTC	CASSWGLQGGYNEQFF
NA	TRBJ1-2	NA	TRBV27	TGTGCCAGCAGTTTAAAGTATAACTATGGCTACACCTTC	CASSLKYNYGYTF
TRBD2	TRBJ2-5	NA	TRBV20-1	TGCAGTGCTCCTGACGGGAGCGGGAGGAGCCGCGAGACCCAGTACTTC	CSAPDGSGRSRETQYF
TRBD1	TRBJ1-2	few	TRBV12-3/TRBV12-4	TGTGCCAGCAGTCCGACGACAGGGGGAGAGAATGGCTACACCTTC	CASSPTTGGENGYTF
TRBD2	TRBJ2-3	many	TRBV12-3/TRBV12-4	TGTGCCAGCAGTTTTGACCGGGGGGGCTCAGATACGCAGTATTTT	CASSFDRGGSDTQYF
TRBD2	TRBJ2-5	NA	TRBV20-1	TGCAGTGCCTCGGGGGGGTCATTAGAGACCCAGTACTTC	CSASGGSLETQYF
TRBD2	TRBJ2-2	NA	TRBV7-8	TGTGCCAGCAGCTCCACAGGACTAGCGGGAGCCGGCGGGGAGCTGTTTTTT	CASSSTGLAGAGGELFF
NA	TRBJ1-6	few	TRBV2	TGTGCCAGCAGTGAACGGCCCCCACCCCTCCACTTT	CASSERPPPLHF
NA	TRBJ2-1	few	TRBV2	TGTGCCAGCAGTGCTAGGTTCAATGAGCAGTTCTTC	CASSARFNEQFF
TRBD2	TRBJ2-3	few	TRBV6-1	TGTGCCAGCAAGGTAACTAGCGGCACAGATACGCAGTATTTT	CASKVTSGTDTQYF
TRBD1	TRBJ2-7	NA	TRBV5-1	TGCGCCAGCAGCCAGGGACAGGTCGGGGTTGAGCAGTACTTC	CASSQGQVGVEQYF
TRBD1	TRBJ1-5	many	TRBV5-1	TGCGCCAGCAGCGCTGGGACAGGGCGAGGTCAGCCCCAGCATTTT	CASSAGTGRGQPQHF
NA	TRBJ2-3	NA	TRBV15	TGTGCCACCAGCAGAGGGACTTCAGGCACAGATACGCAGTATTTT	CATSRGTSGTDTQYF
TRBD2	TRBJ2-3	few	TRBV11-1	TGTGCCAGCAGCTTGCCCCCCTCGGGCGGGAGTAACGCAGATACGCAGTATTTT	CASSLPPSGGSNADTQYF
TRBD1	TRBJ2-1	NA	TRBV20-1	TGCAGTGCTAGAGATGAGGACAGGGGGCCGAGGAATGAGCAGTTCTTC	CSARDEDRGPRNEQFF